This T cell receptor beta chain was documented in a study of T cells in Graves' hyperthyroidism and ophthalmopathy (dated 2019 in TCRdb). Regarding the research as a whole: Peripheral blood samples were taken at the time of initial diagnosis, prior to any treatment. In roughly six Graves' hyperthyroidism patients, the study also compared T-cell repertoires from thyroid tissue with T-cell repertoires from blood. The paper describes TCR Vbeta CDR3 sequencing of 120 to 150 peripheral blood samples, made up of 43 ophthalmopathy patients, around 78 hyperthyroidism patients and about 17 progressor patients. Following sampling, methimazole starting at 30 mg daily was given to hyperthyroidism patients, and high-dose intravenous methylprednisolone was given to ophthalmopathy patients. Prospective prediction of ophthalmopathy was tested in an independent validation cohort consisting of under 20 hyperthyroidism patients and around 17 patients who later progressed to ophthalmopathy. To identify TCR V-J signatures that set the groups apart, the researchers used a discovery cohort of 90 to 100 patients, made up of roughly 40 with Graves' ophthalmopathy and some 58 with stable Graves' hyperthyroidism. The 100 discovery patients were randomly divided into training and test sets at a 7:3 ratio.

In the ophthalmopathy patients, disease was moderately to severely active, with a Clinical Activity Score of 3 or more, a NOSPECS grade of 4 or more, and a duration of less than 3 months. Any patient with an uncontrolled infection, another autoimmune disease, pregnancy or lactation was excluded. Diagnoses were based on clinical symptoms, serum thyroxine and TRAb, thyroid ultrasound and orbital computed tomography. PBMCs were separated from approximately 10 ml of fresh peripheral blood using Ficoll-Paque density gradient centrifugation. Total RNA was extracted with Trizol reagent, and quality was checked on an Agilent 2100 Bioanalyzer. This clonotype was seen many times. Its antigen target is currently unknown. Base qualities are not provided; no much larger clone lies one nucleotide away. TCR beta CDR3 regions were amplified from RNA transcripts. The first round of RT-PCR for the TCR CDR3 was performed with the HTBI primer set and the Qiagen OneStep RT-PCR kit. Libraries were constructed in a second round of multiplex PCR, after which size selection and purification were carried out. Paired-end sequencing of the libraries was performed with 100 bp reads on an Illumina HiSeq2000. In the source study's methods: Raw data were processed with SOAPnuke, discarding reads with adapters, uncalled bases, mean Phred below 15, or no exact constant-primer or identifier match. COPE v1.2.5 was used to merge high-quality paired reads, and clonotypes were defined as unique nucleotide sequences. MiTCR v1.1 was used to align the clonotypes against IMGT TRBV, TRBD and TRBJ reference segments. Analysis was restricted to V-J combinations with a frequency above 0.0001, which covered roughly 99% of repertoires. A TCS score was defined as the ratio between F50 (clonal expansion) and ExV (chaos), using BLOSUM62-based TCRdist between CDR3 peptides within each V-J. Welch's t-statistics and random forest reduced several hundred V-J features to 13, which were used in a naive Bayes classifier (R e1071). The public reads were reprocessed in TCRdb via fastp at Q25 and MiXCR, keeping in-frame beta chains. Rows with one shared CDR3 protein collapse into an entry with the most common genes and DNA. The V and J calls and clone size come from TCRdb's table, not from the authors' own analysis. Across this sample there are around 340,000 distinct CDR3 sequences, with roughly 18% seen only once. The ten largest clones represent roughly 16% of the sample.

The research as a whole found: No statistical method was used to fix the sample size in advance, and group allocation was not hidden from the investigators. In validation, the model predicted progression to ophthalmopathy a median of roughly 6.1 months before onset, with about 71% sensitivity and around 76% specificity. A 13 V-J signature model separated ophthalmopathy from stable hyperthyroidism, with 87.88% sensitivity and roughly 81% specificity in cross-validation and 80%/75% in testing. Most expanded thyroid clonotypes (frequency above 0.001) were also detected in blood, a finding suggesting that blood repertoires may reflect thyroid immune responses.

Sequenced input: blood. The receptor's source is a woman aged 40 to 50 with Graves' ophthalmopathy.

The DNA reads as follows: TGTGCCAGCAGCTCACCTGGGACAGCCGGGGGCTACACCTTC. Translated, it gives CASSSPGTAGGYTF. The V gene is TRBV5-5 and the J gene is TRBJ1-2; the junction holds 7 bases that match TRBD1. From the cysteine up to the phenylalanine, the CDR3 has a length of 14 residues. Only the CDR3 DNA stays, 42 bases, in frame from base 1. The germline V gene (reference sequence) specifies SGHKS as CDR1 and YYEKEE as CDR2. V lost 3 bases and J lost 8 bases, and the count of bases not matched to a germline gene is 10.